One and the same sample provided the 32 T cell receptor beta chains below, sequenced in a study of shared clonotypes between healthy human individuals. Positively selected for CCR7, the CD45RO-negative cells used as naive CD8 cells excluded terminally differentiated effector memory CD45RA+ cells. Data came from immunoSEQ multiplex PCR; TCRdb stores just in-frame clones and leaves some out. The table records 600,000 or so clones, roughly 98% of them present only once. Specimen: naive CD8+ T cells sorted from blood. These receptors all stem from a man aged 30 to 39 in good health.

This sequence joins TRBV7-6 and TRBJ2-1, with D perhaps given as TRBD1 or TRBD2 (5 bases each). There are 15 residues in the CDR3. Germline assignment: CDR1 SGHVS and CDR2 FNYEAQ. V lost 5 bases and J lost 0, with 11 bases in between. CDR3 sequence reads: CASSRDGSSYNEQFF. In nucleotides, the CDR3 is TGTGCCAGCAGCCGGGACGGAAGCTCCTACAATGAGCAGTTCTTC.

The rearrangement links TRBV5-1 to TRBJ2-1, with TRBD1 matching 10 bases. Germline CDR1 and CDR2: SGHRS and YFSETQ. This CDR3 contains 14 residues. The J segment lost 9 bases and the V segment lost 10 bases, leaving 13 bases of the junction unmatched. Here the CDR3 reads CASSGTGVYSEQFF. The CDR3 nucleotides read TGCGCCTCCTCCGGGACAGGGGTTTATAGTGAGCAGTTCTTC.

The chain uses TRBV19 and TRBJ2-2; TRBD1 is a possible D gene (5 bases). Germline CDR1 is LNHDA and CDR2 is SQIVND (reference sequence). There are 13 residues in the CDR3. V was clipped by 5 bases and J by 6 bases, with 10 bases between them. The CDR3 region has the DNA TGTGCCAGTAGTCCTGTAGGGGCCGGGGAGCTGTTTTTT. It translates to CASSPVGAGELFF.

The rearrangement links TRBV7-9 to TRBJ2-5; 8 bases map to TRBD2. Germline CDR1 reads SEHNR; CDR2 reads FQNEAQ (reference sequence). The CDR3 loop spans 16 amino acids. Trimming removed 5 bases from V and 0 bases from J; junction bases left unmatched: 8. Written as DNA, the CDR3 is TGTGCCAGCAGCCCACGACTAGCGCCTAACCAAGAGACCCAGTACTTC. Protein: CASSPRLAPNQETQYF. The full variable domain, in which reference TRBV7-9 and TRBJ2-5 provide the parts outside the CDR3, is DTGVSQNPRHKITKRGQNVTFRCDPISEHNRLYWYRQTLGQGPEFLTYFQNEAQLEKSRLLSDRFSAERPKGSFSTLEIQRTEQGDSAMYLCASSPRLAPNQETQYFGPGTRLLVL.

CDR3: CATETSYEQFF. The CDR3 coding sequence is TGTGCCACGGAGACTAGTTATGAGCAGTTCTTC. The chain links TRBV28 to TRBJ2-1, with D possibly matching TRBD2 (6 bases). V lost 10 bases and J lost 8, with 12 bases in between. This CDR3 comprises 11 residues. CDR1 MDHEN and CDR2 SYDVKM come from the germline V gene.

V gene TRBV6-6 combines with J gene TRBJ2-1, with 10 bases identical to TRBD2. The junction had 6 bases not matched to a gene; V was cut back by 6 bases and J by 4 bases. Per the germline V gene, CDR1 is MNHNY and CDR2 is SVGAGI (reference sequence). The CDR3 is 15 amino acids. CDR3 coding DNA: TGTGCCAGCAGAAAACTAGCGGGACGATACAATGAGCAGTTCTTC. It codes for CASRKLAGRYNEQFF.

This chain joins TRBV28 and TRBJ1-1; D ambiguous. Germline assignment: CDR1 MDHEN and CDR2 SYDVKM. The CDR3 runs 15 residues. Trimming took off 5 bases at V and 1 base at J, with 14 bases between the two ends. DNA for the CDR3: TGTGCCAGCAGTCCCTATAGGTCTGCGAACACTGAAGCTTTCTTT. It codes for CASSPYRSANTEAFF. Full variable domain (outside the CDR3, taken from reference TRBV28 and TRBJ1-1): DVKVTQSSRYLVKRTGEKVFLECVQDMDHENMFWYRQDPGLGLRLIYFSYDVKMKEKGDIPEGYSVSREKKERFSLILESASTNQTSMYLCASSPYRSANTEAFFGQGTRLTVV.

This rearrangement joins TRBV2 to TRBJ2-7; TRBD2 might be the D (6 bases). The CDR3 runs to 14 residues. The germline V gene encodes CDR1 SNHLY and CDR2 FYNNEI. V lost 7 bases, J lost 3 bases, and 16 bases lay in between. The CDR3 loop is CASIGEAPLYEQYF. In DNA form, the CDR3 reads TGTGCCAGCATTGGGGAGGCCCCCCTCTACGAGCAGTACTTC.

Written as DNA, the CDR3 is TGTGCCAGCAGCTTAGGGGGGGTCGAGACCCAGTACTTC. This translates into CASSLGGVETQYF. The chain carries TRBV7-9 and TRBJ2-5, with a tentative D call TRBD2 (6 bases). Trimming shortened V by 1 base and J by 5 bases, and 8 bases separated the two germline ends. This CDR3 is built from 13 residues. Per germline, CDR1 SEHNR and CDR2 FQNEAQ (reference sequence). The full variable domain, with the rest looked up from reference TRBV7-9 and TRBJ2-5, is DTGVSQNPRHKITKRGQNVTFRCDPISEHNRLYWYRQTLGQGPEFLTYFQNEAQLEKSRLLSDRFSAERPKGSFSTLEIQRTEQGDSAMYLCASSLGGVETQYFGPGTRLLVL.

This rearrangement joins TRBV27 to TRBJ2-7, with D tentatively TRBD1 or TRBD2 (5 bases each). The CDR3 loop spans 15 amino acids. Trimming shortened V by 2 bases and J by 0 bases, and 11 bases separated the two germline ends. The germline V gene has CDR1 MNHEY and CDR2 SMNVEV (reference sequence). The CDR3, as DNA: TGTGCCAGCAGTTTAACCGGGACCGGCTCCTACGAGCAGTACTTC. Its protein is CASSLTGTGSYEQYF.

The genes are TRBV13 and TRBJ2-2; 15 bases line up with TRBD2. V trimming: 5 bases; J trimming: 6 bases; junction bases outside the gene matches: 7. The CDR3 extends over 17 amino acids. Per germline, CDR1 PRHDT and CDR2 FYEKMQ (reference sequence). CDR3 in amino acids: CASSHGLAGGLAGELFF. DNA for the CDR3: TGTGCCAGCAGCCATGGACTAGCGGGAGGGTTAGCCGGGGAGCTGTTTTTT.

The gene calls are TRBV29-1 and TRBJ1-2; 7 bases align to TRBD1. Germline loops: CDR1 SQVTM, CDR2 ANQGSEA. The CDR3 extends over 13 amino acids. With V trimmed by 3 bases and J by 4 bases, 5 bases remained unmatched. The CDR3 DNA follows: TGCAGCGTTGAGACAGGGACCGCCTATGGCTACACCTTC. Translation: CSVETGTAYGYTF.

The chain employs TRBV7-8 and TRBJ1-5; D remains ambiguous. The CDR3 sequence is 14 residues long. CDR1 and CDR2 (germline): SGHVS, FQNEAQ. V lost 5 bases and J lost 0, with 8 bases in between. CDR3 sequence reads: CASSPRVSNQPQHF. In DNA, the CDR3 is TGTGCCAGCAGCCCCCGGGTTAGCAATCAGCCCCAGCATTTT.

The rearrangement uses TRBV9 and TRBJ1-3, with TRBD1 as a possible D gene (5 bases). Trimming took off 4 bases at V and 0 bases at J, with 11 bases between the two ends. In germline, CDR1 is SGDLS, CDR2 YYNGEE. This CDR3 comprises 15 residues. DNA of the CDR3: TGTGCCAGCAGCTTCGGGACGTCCTCTGGAAACACCATATATTTT. It codes for CASSFGTSSGNTIYF.

The chain is built from TRBV10-2 and TRBJ2-5, with D possibly matching TRBD1 (6 bases). This CDR3 has 14 amino acids. Germline CDR1 WSHSY, CDR2 SAAADI. Between the trimmed V and J ends, which lost 7 bases and 5 bases, there was a span of 17 bases. CDR3 residues: CASNFNRDLETQYF. Here the CDR3 DNA reads TGCGCCAGCAATTTCAACAGGGACCTGGAGACCCAGTACTTC.

In this sample, this clone turned up once. Other DNA variants within this sample encode the same CDR3. J is TRBJ2-1 and V is TRBV25-1; D gene unclear. Germline loops: CDR1 MGHDK, CDR2 SYGVNS. The CDR3 has 12 amino acids. V dropped 3 bases and J dropped 7 bases, with 7 bases sitting between them. In nucleotides, the CDR3 is TGTGCCAGCAGTGAGGGTGGGAATGAGCAGTTCTTC. Its translation: CASSEGGNEQFF.

This chain connects TRBV7-9 to TRBJ2-1; D gene uncertain. Per germline, CDR1 SEHNR and CDR2 FQNEAQ (reference sequence). This CDR3 comprises 12 residues. The germline V and J ends were trimmed by 1 base and 8 bases, with 6 bases remaining between them. CDR3 DNA sequence: TGTGCCAGCAGCTTAGATGTTCATGAGCAGTTCTTC. Translated: CASSLDVHEQFF. The full variable domain, completed using reference TRBV7-9 and TRBJ2-1, is DTGVSQNPRHKITKRGQNVTFRCDPISEHNRLYWYRQTLGQGPEFLTYFQNEAQLEKSRLLSDRFSAERPKGSFSTLEIQRTEQGDSAMYLCASSLDVHEQFFGPGTRLTVL.

The J gene is TRBJ1-2, the V gene TRBV7-8; D is possibly TRBD1 (5 bases). Trimming cost V 8 bases and J 6 bases, with 19 bases left between them. This CDR3 contains 14 residues. In germline, CDR1 is SGHVS, CDR2 FQNEAQ. The CDR3 coding sequence is TGTGCCAGCTTCCCAGGGTTGCGGGGGAATGGCTACACCTTC. Residues: CASFPGLRGNGYTF.

The V call is TRBV13, the J call TRBJ2-7; TRBD2 matches 11 bases. The trim removed 6 bases at V and 4 bases at J, leaving 5 bases unmatched. The CDR3 has 14 residues. Germline CDR1 reads PRHDT; CDR2 reads FYEKMQ (reference sequence). The CDR3 nucleotides read TGTGCCAGCAGTTCGGGACTAGCGGAATACGAGCAGTACTTC. Protein product: CASSSGLAEYEQYF.

V usage is TRBV15 and J usage is TRBJ1-5; D call uncertain. This CDR3 has 15 amino acids. Germline V lookup: CDR1 LNHNV, CDR2 YYDKDF (reference sequence). The germline V and J ends were trimmed by 0 bases and 0 bases, with 6 bases remaining between them. CDR3 sequence reads: CATSREGYSNQPQHF. The CDR3 nucleotides read TGTGCCACCAGCAGAGAAGGGTATAGCAATCAGCCCCAGCATTTT. Full variable domain (outside the CDR3, taken from reference TRBV15 and TRBJ1-5): DAMVIQNPRYQVTQFGKPVTLSCSQTLNHNVMYWYQQKSSQAPKLLFHYYDKDFNNEADTPDNFQSRRPNTSFCFLDIRSPGLGDTAMYLCATSREGYSNQPQHFGDGTRLSIL.

The chain couples TRBV4-1 to TRBJ1-4; no definite D call. CDR3 length: 15 residues. CDR1 and CDR2 (germline): MGHRA, YSYEKL. V gave up 0 bases and J gave up 8 bases, with 13 bases separating them. CDR3 amino acids: CASSQDPSLGEKLFF. The CDR3 DNA is TGCGCCAGCAGCCAAGATCCTTCTCTGGGCGAAAAACTGTTTTTT.

This clone was seen only once. The same CDR3 also results from other DNA sequences found in this sample. J is TRBJ2-3 and V is TRBV7-9; D is unclear. Germline assignment: CDR1 SEHNR and CDR2 FQNEAQ (reference sequence). V was pared by 3 bases and J by 4 bases, with 5 bases between. This CDR3 spans 12 amino acids. The CDR3, as DNA: TGTGCCAGCAGCTTGAGTTCAGATACGCAGTATTTT. This codes for CASSLSSDTQYF.

The chain has TRBV7-9 and TRBJ2-7, with D possibly being TRBD1 (6 bases). The CDR3 spans 15 residues. Germline assignment: CDR1 SEHNR and CDR2 FQNEAQ (reference sequence). V was shortened by 0 bases and J by 3 bases, with 12 bases between the two germline ends. CDR3 protein: CASSLAGHYDYEQYF. CDR3 nucleotides: TGTGCCAGCAGCTTAGCGGGACACTACGACTACGAGCAGTACTTC.

In DNA form, the CDR3 reads TGTGCCAGCAGTCACTCTAATGATGCGGGCACTGAAGCTTTCTTT. Its protein product is CASSHSNDAGTEAFF. This chain links TRBV27 with TRBJ1-1, with D hard to call. The V and J ends lost 5 bases and 4 bases respectively, with 17 bases between them. The CDR3 covers 15 residues. Per germline, CDR1 MNHEY and CDR2 SMNVEV (reference sequence).

This clone was recorded a few times. The CDR3 loop reads CAWSVLGTGDNEQFF. CDR3 DNA: TGTGCCTGGAGTGTACTGGGGACAGGGGACAATGAGCAGTTCTTC. J is TRBJ2-1 and V is TRBV30, with 10 bases that match TRBD1. The junction had 4 bases not matched to a gene; V was cut back by 0 bases and J by 5 bases. CDR1 and CDR2 from the germline V gene are GTSNPN and SVGIG (reference sequence). CDR3 size: 15 residues. The full variable domain, completed using reference TRBV30 and TRBJ2-1, is SQTIHQWPATLVQPVGSPLSLECTVEGTSNPNLYWYRQAAGRGLQLLFYSVGIGQISSEVPQNLSASRPQDRQFILSSKKLLLSDSGFYLCAWSVLGTGDNEQFFGPGTRLTVL.

V usage is TRBV14 and J usage is TRBJ2-5, with 8 bases identical to TRBD2. Germline V gives CDR1 SGHDN, CDR2 FVKESK. The V and J ends lost 11 bases and 0 bases, in that order; junction bases with no gene match: 11. The CDR3 is made up of 15 amino acids. CDR3 sequence reads: CAQSPWREDQETQYF. CDR3 nucleotide sequence: TGTGCCCAAAGCCCGTGGCGGGAGGACCAAGAGACCCAGTACTTC.

The chain combines TRBV19 with TRBJ2-1; D is unclear. The germline V gene has CDR1 LNHDA and CDR2 SQIVND (reference sequence). Deletions cut 5 bases from V and 8 bases from J, with 16 bases between. The CDR3 is 14 amino acids. CDR3 bases: TGTGCCAGTAGTTCCGGGCAGGACGGCGATGAGCAGTTCTTC. This translates into CASSSGQDGDEQFF.

J is TRBJ2-7 and V is TRBV5-6; D possibly corresponds to TRBD1 (6 bases). CDR1 and CDR2 from the germline V gene are SGHDT and YYEEEE. The CDR3 has 15 residues. Trimming removed 3 bases from V and 2 bases from J, with 15 bases in between. CDR3 bases: TGTGCCAGCAGCTCAGGACAGACTATACCCTACGAGCAGTACTTC. It yields the protein CASSSGQTIPYEQYF. The full variable domain, rest sourced from reference TRBV5-6 and TRBJ2-7, is DAGVTQSPTHLIKTRGQQVTLRCSPKSGHDTVSWYQQALGQGPQFIFQYYEEEERQRGNFPDRFSGHQFPNYSSELNVNALLLGDSALYLCASSSGQTIPYEQYFGPGTRLTVT.

The chain has TRBV19 and TRBJ2-1; 9 nucleotides match TRBD2. The V segment lost 0 bases and the J segment 3 bases; nucleotides outside the gene matches: 3. CDR3 length: 16 residues. Germline-derived CDR1 and CDR2 are LNHDA and SQIVND (reference sequence). CDR3 sequence: CASSIDLAGHYNEQFF. CDR3 bases: TGTGCCAGTAGTATAGATCTAGCGGGGCACTACAATGAGCAGTTCTTC. Full variable domain (missing parts from reference TRBV19 and TRBJ2-1): DGGITQSPKYLFRKEGQNVTLSCEQNLNHDAMYWYRQDPGQGLRLIYYSQIVNDFQKGDIAEGYSVSREKKESFPLTVTSAQKNPTAFYLCASSIDLAGHYNEQFFGPGTRLTVL.

This clone is a singleton in its sample. The V and J genes are TRBV9 and TRBJ2-1; D is unresolved. Trimming cost V 0 bases and J 6 bases, with 10 bases left between them. Looked up from germline, CDR1 is SGDLS and CDR2 is YYNGEE. The CDR3 consists of 14 residues. In nucleotides, the CDR3 is TGTGCCAGCAGCGTAGGTTTTCCCATCAATGAGCAGTTCTTC. It is translated as CASSVGFPINEQFF. Combining the CDR3 with reference TRBV9 and TRBJ2-1 gives the whole variable domain DSGVTQTPKHLITATGQRVTLRCSPRSGDLSVYWYQQSLDQGLQFLIQYYNGEERAKGNILERFSAQQFPDLHSELNLSSLELGDSALYFCASSVGFPINEQFFGPGTRLTVL.

This rearrangement joins TRBV10-3 to TRBJ1-5; no clear D gene. The length of the CDR3 is 13 residues. V lost 11 bases and J 9 bases, leaving 20 bases between the germline ends. Per the germline V gene, CDR1 is ENHRY and CDR2 is SYGVKD. This CDR3 is CAVKAPTLPPQHF. CDR3 nucleotides: TGTGCCGTAAAGGCACCGACCCTGCCGCCCCAGCATTTT.

This clone was detected only once. This sequence joins TRBV11-2 and TRBJ2-5; weak D call: TRBD1 (6 bases). The CDR3 has 15 residues. Germline V CDR1 and CDR2: SGHAT, FQNNGV. V was shortened by 4 bases and J by 4 bases, with 16 bases between the two germline ends. CDR3 region: CASSSRNRVGETQYF. The CDR3 DNA is TGTGCCAGCAGCTCACGAAACAGGGTCGGAGAGACCCAGTACTTC.